What follows is one TCR beta chain and its context. Its antigen remains unidentified. The sample originates from a study of blood T cells in healthy people across ages. The CDR3 length is 16 residues. Germline V gene data show CDR1 as SQVTM and CDR2 as ANQGSEA. J was trimmed by 2 bases and V by 6 bases; bases with no gene match: 9. For the second PCR, which ran for about 6 to 11 cycles, a sample-barcoded 5' primer and a J-beta primer mix were used. In TCRdb, the 5' RACE reads were re-called with MiXCR into one record per CDR3 protein. The sample has some 900,000 distinct CDR3 sequences, roughly 52% seen once. Study-level findings and limits: Percentage of naive T cells showed a strong correlation with TCR beta diversity. Getting older went along with TCR beta diversity per million T cells dropping roughly linearly.

The sample was blood. The origin of this receptor is a man under 40 in good health. V usage is TRBV29-1 and J usage is TRBJ2-1, with TRBD2 matching 11 bases. CDR3 in amino acids: CSVRASGGRTYNEQFF. DNA of the CDR3: TGCAGCGTCCGGGCTAGCGGGGGGCGAACCTACAATGAGCAGTTCTTC.